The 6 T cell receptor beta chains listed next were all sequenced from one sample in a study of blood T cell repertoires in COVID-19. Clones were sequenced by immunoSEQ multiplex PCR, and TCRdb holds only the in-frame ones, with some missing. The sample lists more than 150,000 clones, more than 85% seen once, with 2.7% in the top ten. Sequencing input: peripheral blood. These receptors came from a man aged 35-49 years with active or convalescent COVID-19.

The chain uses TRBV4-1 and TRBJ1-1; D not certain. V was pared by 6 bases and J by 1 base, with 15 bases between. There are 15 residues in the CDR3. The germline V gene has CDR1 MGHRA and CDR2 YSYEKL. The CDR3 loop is CASRPSEGENTEAFF. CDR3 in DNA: TGCGCCAGCAGACCAAGCGAGGGTGAGAACACTGAAGCTTTCTTT.

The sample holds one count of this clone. CDR3 in amino acids: CASSDGGQGTGNTIYF. The CDR3, as DNA: TGTGCCAGCAGTGATGGGGGACAGGGAACTGGAAACACCATATATTTT. This chain links TRBV6-1 with TRBJ1-3; 9 nucleotides line up with TRBD1. The V segment lost 3 bases and the J segment 2 bases; nucleotides outside the gene matches: 5. The CDR3 consists of 16 residues. Germline-derived CDR1 and CDR2 are MNHNS and SASEGT.

This CDR3 is CASSDVGGGSTEAFF. The CDR3 DNA reads TGTGCCAGCAGTGATGTCGGGGGCGGGAGCACTGAAGCTTTCTTT. This chain uses TRBV2 with TRBJ1-1, with a possible D match to TRBD1 (6 bases). The length of the CDR3 is 15 residues. V lost 3 bases and J 4 bases, leaving 15 bases between the germline ends. Per the germline V gene, CDR1 is SNHLY and CDR2 is FYNNEI.

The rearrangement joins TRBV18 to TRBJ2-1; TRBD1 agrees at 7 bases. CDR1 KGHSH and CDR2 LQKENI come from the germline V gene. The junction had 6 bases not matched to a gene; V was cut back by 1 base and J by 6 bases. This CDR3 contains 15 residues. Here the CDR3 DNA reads TGTGCCAGCTCACCACTTACCGGGACAGTCAATGAGCAGTTCTTC. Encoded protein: CASSPLTGTVNEQFF.

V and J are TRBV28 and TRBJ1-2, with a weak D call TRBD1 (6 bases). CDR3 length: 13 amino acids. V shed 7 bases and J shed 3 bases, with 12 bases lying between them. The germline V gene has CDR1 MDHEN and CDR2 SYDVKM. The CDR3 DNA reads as TGTGCCAGCACCTCCGGACAGCACTATGGCTACACCTTC. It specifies CASTSGQHYGYTF.

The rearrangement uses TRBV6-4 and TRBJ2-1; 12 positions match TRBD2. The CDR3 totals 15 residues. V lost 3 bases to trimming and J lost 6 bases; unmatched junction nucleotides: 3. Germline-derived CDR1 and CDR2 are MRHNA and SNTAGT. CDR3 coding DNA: TGTGCCAGCAGTGAACTAGCGGGGGGTCTCAATGAGCAGTTCTTC. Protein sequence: CASSELAGGLNEQFF.